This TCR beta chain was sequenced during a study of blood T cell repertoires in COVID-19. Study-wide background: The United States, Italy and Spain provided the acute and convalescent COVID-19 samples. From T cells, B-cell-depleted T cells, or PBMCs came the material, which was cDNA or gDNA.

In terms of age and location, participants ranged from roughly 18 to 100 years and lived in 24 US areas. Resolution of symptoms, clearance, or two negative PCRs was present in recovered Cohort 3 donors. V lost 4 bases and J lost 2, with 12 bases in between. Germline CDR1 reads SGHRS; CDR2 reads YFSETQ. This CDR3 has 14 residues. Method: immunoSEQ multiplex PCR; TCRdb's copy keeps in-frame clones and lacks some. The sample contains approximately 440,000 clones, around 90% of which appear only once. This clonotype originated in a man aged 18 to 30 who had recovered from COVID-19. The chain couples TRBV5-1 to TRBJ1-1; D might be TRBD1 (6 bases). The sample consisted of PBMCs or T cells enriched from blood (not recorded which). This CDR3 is CASSTTGTNTEAFF. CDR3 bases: TGCGCCAGCAGCACGACAGGAACTAACACTGAAGCTTTCTTT.